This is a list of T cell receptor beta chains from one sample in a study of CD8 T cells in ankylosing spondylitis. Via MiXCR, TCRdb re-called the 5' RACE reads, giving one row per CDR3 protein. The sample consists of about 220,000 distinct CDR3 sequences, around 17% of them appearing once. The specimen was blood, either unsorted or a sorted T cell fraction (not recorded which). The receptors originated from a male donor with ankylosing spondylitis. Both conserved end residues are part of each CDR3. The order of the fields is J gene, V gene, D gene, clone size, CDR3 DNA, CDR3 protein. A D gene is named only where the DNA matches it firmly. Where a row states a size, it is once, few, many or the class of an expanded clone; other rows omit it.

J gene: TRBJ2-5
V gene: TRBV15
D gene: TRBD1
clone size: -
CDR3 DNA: TGTGCCACCAGCAGGGACAGGGGAGCAGAGACCCAGTACTTC
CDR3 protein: CATSRDRGAETQYF

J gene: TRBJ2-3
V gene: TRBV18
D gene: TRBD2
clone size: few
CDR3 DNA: TGTGCCAGCTCACCTTCCCCTGACAAGCGGGGTCCCACAGATACGCAGTATTTT
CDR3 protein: CASSPSPDKRGPTDTQYF

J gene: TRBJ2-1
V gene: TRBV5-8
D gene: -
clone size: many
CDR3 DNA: TGTGCCAGCAGCTTGGCCGACAATGAGCAGTTCTTC
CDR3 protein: CASSLADNEQFF

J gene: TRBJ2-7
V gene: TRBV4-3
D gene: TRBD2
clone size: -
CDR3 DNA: TGCGCCAGCAGCCAAGATAGGCTAGCGGGAGGGGAACCCTACGAGCAGTACTTC
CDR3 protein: CASSQDRLAGGEPYEQYF

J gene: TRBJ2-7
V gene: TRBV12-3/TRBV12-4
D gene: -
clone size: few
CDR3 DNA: TGTGCCAGCAGTTTGGTTTTAGCAGGCGAGCAGTACTTC
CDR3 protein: CASSLVLAGEQYF

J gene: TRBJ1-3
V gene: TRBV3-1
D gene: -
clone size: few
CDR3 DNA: TGTGCCAGCACCTCGGGGGCACTGCACTCTGGAAACACCATATATTTT
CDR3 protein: CASTSGALHSGNTIYF

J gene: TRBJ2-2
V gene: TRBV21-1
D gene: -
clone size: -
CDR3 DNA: TGTGCCAGCAGCAACGGGACAGGGGTCACCGGGGAGCTGTTTTTT
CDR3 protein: CASSNGTGVTGELFF

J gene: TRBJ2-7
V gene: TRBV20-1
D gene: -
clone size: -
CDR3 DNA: TGCAGTGCTAGAGATGTCCCAGGCAGGCTACCTAGCTCCTACGAGCAGTACTTC
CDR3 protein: CSARDVPGRLPSSYEQYF

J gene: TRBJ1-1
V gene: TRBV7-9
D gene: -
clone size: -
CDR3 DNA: TGTGCCAGCAGACACCTTGGGGAGAATATGAACACTGAAGCTTTCTTT
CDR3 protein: CASRHLGENMNTEAFF

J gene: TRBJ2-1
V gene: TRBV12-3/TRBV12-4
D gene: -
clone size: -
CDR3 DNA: TGTGCCAGCAGTTTTGGGGGGTTGGCCTACAATGAGCAGTTCTTC
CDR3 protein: CASSFGGLAYNEQFF

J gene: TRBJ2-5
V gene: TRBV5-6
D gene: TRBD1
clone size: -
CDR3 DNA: TGTGCCAGCAGCCCTACCAGGGACAGAACGGCCCAACAAGAGACCCAGTACTTC
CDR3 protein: CASSPTRDRTAQQETQYF

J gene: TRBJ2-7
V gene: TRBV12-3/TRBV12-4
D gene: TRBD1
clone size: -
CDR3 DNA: TGTGCCAGCAGTTTGGGGACAGGGAACTGGAACTTC
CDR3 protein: CASSLGTGNWNF

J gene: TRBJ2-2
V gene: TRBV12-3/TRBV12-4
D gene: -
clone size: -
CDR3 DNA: TGTGCCAGCAGTACTCATAACACCGGGGAGCTGTTTTTT
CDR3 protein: CASSTHNTGELFF